This entry concerns a single T cell receptor beta chain. CDR1 is KGHSH, CDR2 LQKENI, per germline. The CDR3 length is 16 residues. V lost 3 bases to trimming and J lost 3 bases; unmatched junction nucleotides: 9. Cohort assignment relied on participant-reported clinical history. Cohort 3 recovered donors had two negative PCRs, clearance, or symptom resolution. This record belongs to a study of blood T cell repertoires in COVID-19. Sequencing was performed with immunoSEQ multiplex PCR; in TCRdb, only in-frame clones are kept and a portion is missing. The sample gives roughly 200,000 clones, approximately 78% of which show up once; roughly 8.7% is in the top ten.

Sequenced: PBMCs or T cells enriched from blood (not recorded which). This TCR came from a man between 35 and 55 years old who had recovered from COVID-19. V is TRBV18 and J is TRBJ2-3, with 7 bases matching TRBD2. CDR3 sequence (DNA): TGTGCCAGCTCACCCTTGAGGGGAGGGTCGACAGATACGCAGTATTTT. Its protein is CASSPLRGGSTDTQYF.